The next 10 T cell receptor beta chains were all read from a single sample in a study of monozygotic twins with inflammatory bowel disease. TCRdb re-called the 5' RACE reads, yielding one record per CDR3 amino acid sequence without DNA. The sample shows about 93,000 distinct CDR3 sequences, and just under 7.5% sits with its ten largest clones. Sequenced: blood. The source of these receptors is a human donor with ulcerative colitis or Crohn's disease, or a healthy co-twin of an affected twin (not recorded which).

The chain links TRBV7-8 to TRBJ1-5; TCRdb's assignment of TRBD1 cannot be checked, as there is no DNA. Germline-derived CDR1 and CDR2 are SGHVS and FQNEAQ. This CDR3 has 16 amino acids. CDR3 in amino acids: CASSQNTGGGGQPQHF.

The chain carries TRBV12-3 or TRBV12-4 and TRBJ2-7. This CDR3 comprises 13 residues. The CDR3 protein is CASSAGTSYEQYF.

The chain links TRBV10-3 to TRBJ2-2. This CDR3 is built from 14 residues. The V gene's germline CDR1 is ENHRY and CDR2 SYGVKD. This CDR3 reads CAIRERTNTGELFF.

V gene TRBV5-4 combines with J gene TRBJ1-2. Germline V gives CDR1 SGHNT, CDR2 YYREEE (reference sequence). This CDR3 has 14 amino acids. The CDR3 spells CASSGEQANYGYTF.

V gene TRBV7-2 combines with J gene TRBJ2-2. Per germline, CDR1 SGHTA and CDR2 FQGNSA. The CDR3 runs to 11 residues. The CDR3 loop reads CASSNRRQLFF.

The chain has TRBV5-1 and TRBJ1-5; the D call from TCRdb, TRBD1, cannot be confirmed without DNA. The CDR3 has 14 residues. The germline gives CDR1 SGHRS, CDR2 YFSETQ. The CDR3: CASSWTGFGQPQHF. Supplemented by reference TRBV5-1 and TRBJ1-5, the full variable domain reads KAGVTQTPRYLIKTRGQQVTLSCSPISGHRSVSWYQQTPGQGLQFLFEYFSETQRNKGNFPGRFSGRQFSNSRSEMNVSTLELGDSALYLCASSWTGFGQPQHFGDGTRLSIL.

V gene TRBV18 combines with J gene TRBJ1-5; TCRdb's D call of TRBD1 is untestable without DNA. There are 16 residues in the CDR3. From germline, CDR1 is KGHSH and CDR2 LQKENI. The CDR3 loop is CASSRGTGNSNQPQHF.

The V gene is TRBV7-9, the J gene TRBJ1-2; there is no DNA to check the TCRdb D call of TRBD1. Looked up from germline, CDR1 is SEHNR and CDR2 is FQNEAQ (reference sequence). This CDR3 has 13 residues. The CDR3 spells CASSTGTREGYTF.

This chain connects TRBV10-3 to TRBJ2-5; TCRdb proposes TRBD2, but this gene call is untestable without DNA. Per the germline V gene, CDR1 is ENHRY and CDR2 is SYGVKD. The CDR3 is made up of 13 amino acids. CDR3 sequence: CAISEGLDESQYF.

The chain is built from TRBV18 and TRBJ1-1; TCRdb outputs TRBD1, but without DNA this stays unchecked. This CDR3 is 13 amino acids long. Germline CDR1 and CDR2: KGHSH and LQKENI. This chain's CDR3 is CASSPGGNTEAFF.